These 9 T cell receptor beta chains originate from one sample sequenced in a study of sequential checkpoint blockade in melanoma. Some clones are missing from TCRdb's copy, which holds only in-frame ones; the method was immunoSEQ multiplex PCR. The sample lists about 15,000 clones, under 85% seen once, with over 25% in the top ten. Treatment indicated: randomized to nivolumab then ipilimumab (arm A) or the reverse (arm B). The source was CD8+ T cells sorted from blood (inferred from file names), collected from a patient given nivolumab and ipilimumab in sequence. The receptors were sampled from a human donor with melanoma.

The J gene is TRBJ2-7, the V gene TRBV27; 8 nucleotides line up with TRBD1. The V gene's germline CDR1 is MNHEY and CDR2 SMNVEV (reference sequence). The CDR3 has 14 amino acids. The ends lost 6 bases at V and 6 bases at J; junction bases unmatched: 10. The CDR3 DNA is TGTGCCAGCAGGGTGACAGGGGAGCTTCGCGAGCAGTACTTC. This sequence encodes CASRVTGELREQYF.

This chain connects TRBV7-9 to TRBJ1-6; 10 bases line up with TRBD1. V shed 5 bases and J 9 bases; nucleotides not matched to a gene: 13. Germline V gives CDR1 SEHNR, CDR2 FQNEAQ (reference sequence). There are 17 residues in the CDR3. The CDR3 spells CASSTQDRQGARSPLHF. The DNA for the CDR3 is TGTGCCAGCAGCACCCAGGATCGACAGGGGGCGCGTTCACCCCTCCACTTT.

CDR3 nucleotides: TGTGCCAGCAGCTTGATGGCGGGAGCCAACGAGCAGTACTTC. This codes for CASSLMAGANEQYF. This chain joins TRBV7-2 and TRBJ2-5; 7 nucleotides line up with TRBD2. The J call may be wrong; the DNA end is better matched by TRBJ2-7. Germline loops: CDR1 SGHTA, CDR2 FQGNSA. The CDR3 runs to 14 residues.

The J gene is TRBJ2-3, the V gene TRBV6-4; 9 bases line up with TRBD2. After removal of 2 bases from V and 4 bases from J, the junction contained 4 bases not matched to a gene. CDR3 length: 15 residues. Per germline, CDR1 MRHNA and CDR2 SNTAGT. CDR3 sequence reads: CASSDEGGGADTQYF. CDR3 nucleotide sequence: TGTGCCAGCAGTGACGAGGGCGGGGGGGCAGATACGCAGTATTTT.

This chain joins TRBV30 and TRBJ2-7, with TRBD2 matching 9 bases. Germline V gives CDR1 GTSNPN, CDR2 SVGIG (reference sequence). This CDR3 is 15 amino acids long. V was clipped by 2 bases and J by 1 base; unmatched bases: 6. The CDR3 loop reads CAWSPIAGASYEQYF. The CDR3, as DNA: TGTGCCTGGAGTCCTATAGCGGGGGCATCCTACGAGCAGTACTTC.

This clone was seen a handful of times. The J gene is TRBJ2-5, the V gene TRBV28; weak D call: TRBD1 (5 bases). V was cut by 6 bases and J by 5 bases, with 19 bases left in between. Germline assignment: CDR1 MDHEN and CDR2 SYDVKM. The CDR3 loop spans 15 amino acids. The CDR3 reads CASRQLLGSGETQYF. The CDR3 nucleotides are TGTGCCAGCAGGCAACTCTTAGGGTCAGGGGAGACCCAGTACTTC. Full variable domain (remainder filled in from reference TRBV28 and TRBJ2-5): DVKVTQSSRYLVKRTGEKVFLECVQDMDHENMFWYRQDPGLGLRLIYFSYDVKMKEKGDIPEGYSVSREKKERFSLILESASTNQTSMYLCASRQLLGSGETQYFGPGTRLLVL.

The CDR3 region is CASSYSREGIGEQYF. The CDR3 DNA reads TGTGCCAGCAGTTACAGCAGGGAGGGGATCGGAGAGCAGTACTTC. V and J are TRBV6-6 and TRBJ2-7; 7 bases match TRBD2. This CDR3 is built from 15 residues. Losses at the gene ends were 2 bases for V and 7 bases for J; bases not matched to a gene: 11. The germline CDR1 and CDR2 sequences are MNHNY and SVGAGI (reference sequence).

This clone has just a few counts. The genes are TRBV5-4 and TRBJ2-5, with a weak D call TRBD1 (6 bases). The CDR3 totals 14 residues. From germline, CDR1 is SGHNT and CDR2 YYREEE (reference sequence). V was cut by 2 bases and J by 2 bases, with 10 bases left in between. CDR3 DNA: TGTGCCAGCAGCTTCCGGGACACACAAGAGACCCAGTACTTC. As protein: CASSFRDTQETQYF.

The chain links TRBV6-1 to TRBJ1-2, with D unresolved. This CDR3 spans 12 amino acids. Trimming took 7 bases from V and 4 from J, leaving 10 bases between them. CDR1 and CDR2 (germline): MNHNS, SASEGT. CDR3 residues: CASIRSGYGYTF. DNA of the CDR3: TGTGCCAGCATCAGGAGCGGCTATGGCTACACCTTC.